Following are 9 T cell receptor beta chains from one sample sequenced in a study of shared clonotypes between healthy human individuals (TCRdb year 2020). The library was generated by the immunoSEQ multiplex PCR assay. TCRdb carries this immuneACCESS record with in-frame sequences only. Its versions omit some clonotypes, under half of them owing to an unresolved V gene in the studies checked, with the rest unexplained. For this sample there are about 700,000 clones; around 74% appear just once. Approximately 1.7% of the sample goes to the ten largest clones. What was sequenced was memory CD4+ T cells sorted from blood. The cell subset or site label for this specimen denotes: CD45RA-negative fraction. The receptors stem from a woman aged 25-40 years in good health.

The table lists this clone with a count of one. The gene calls are TRBV28 and TRBJ1-2, with a possible D match to TRBD1 (6 bases). V was trimmed by 8 bases and J by 8 bases, leaving 18 bases between them. Per the germline V gene, CDR1 is MDHEN and CDR2 is SYDVKM. This CDR3 is 13 amino acids long. CDR3 protein: CASAHGGGQGYTF. The CDR3 nucleotides are TGTGCCAGCGCCCACGGTGGGGGGCAGGGCTACACCTTC.

The chain combines TRBV7-3 with TRBJ2-2, with TRBD1 matching 7 bases. From germline, CDR1 is SGHTA and CDR2 FQGTGA. V dropped 1 base and J dropped 6; count of bases not matched to a gene: 2. CDR3 length: 14 residues. CDR3 DNA: TGTGCCAGCAGCTTAATAGGGGGCCCCGGGGAGCTGTTTTTT. Its protein is CASSLIGGPGELFF.

On this clone itself: Distinct nucleotide sequences in the sample also encode this CDR3. The gene calls are TRBV2 and TRBJ1-5; D uncertain. Trimming pared 5 bases from V and 0 bases from J, leaving 8 bases between. Germline assignment: CDR1 SNHLY and CDR2 FYNNEI. The CDR3 contains 14 residues. The CDR3, as DNA: TGTGCCAGCAGTCGACTTAATAGCAATCAGCCCCAGCATTTT. It codes for CASSRLNSNQPQHF.

The chain employs TRBV28 and TRBJ2-5, with a possible D match to TRBD2 (6 bases). The J call may be in error: the DNA end matches TRBJ2-7 better. The CDR3 extends over 15 amino acids. Germline-derived CDR1 and CDR2 are MDHEN and SYDVKM. As DNA, the CDR3 is TGTGCCAGCAGTTTATACGGCGGGGACTCCTACGAGCAGTACTTC. Encoded protein: CASSLYGGDSYEQYF.

The V gene is TRBV28, the J gene TRBJ2-5; 9 nucleotides agree with TRBD2. Judging by the DNA end, TRBJ2-7 fits better; the J call may be wrong. The CDR3 contains 17 residues. The germline gives CDR1 MDHEN, CDR2 SYDVKM. CDR3 residues: CASSHLAGAGGQNEQYF. The CDR3 DNA is TGTGCCAGCAGCCACCTCGCCGGAGCGGGAGGACAGAACGAGCAGTACTTC.

This chain connects TRBV5-1 to TRBJ2-3; D is uncertain. This CDR3 comprises 14 residues. Germline-derived CDR1 and CDR2 are SGHRS and YFSETQ. With 3 bases removed from V and 4 bases from J, the gap between germline ends came to 12 bases. The CDR3 DNA is TGCGCCAGCAGCTCAATGCCGGAGTCAGATACGCAGTATTTT. Protein sequence: CASSSMPESDTQYF.

This clone turned up a few times. This sequence joins TRBV30 and TRBJ1-5; D remains ambiguous. Per germline, CDR1 GTSNPN and CDR2 SVGIG (reference sequence). This CDR3 has 14 residues. V lost 2 bases, J lost 0 bases, and 8 bases lay in between. The CDR3: CAWSPGSSNQPQHF. The CDR3 nucleotides read TGTGCCTGGAGTCCCGGCAGTAGCAATCAGCCCCAGCATTTT.

Written as DNA, the CDR3 is TGTGCCAGCAGTTTAAGACGGTCTCGCACAGATACGCAGTATTTT. It translates to CASSLRRSRTDTQYF. The J gene is TRBJ2-3, the V gene TRBV28; D gene unclear. V dropped 2 bases and J dropped 1 base, with 10 bases sitting between them. This CDR3 region has 15 residues. Germline loops: CDR1 MDHEN, CDR2 SYDVKM.

The chain employs TRBV30 and TRBJ2-3; D uncertain. The CDR3 runs 11 residues. CDR1 GTSNPN and CDR2 SVGIG come from the germline V gene (reference sequence). The V end lost 5 bases, the J end lost 0 bases, and 3 bases lay between the germline ends. The CDR3: CAWASTDTQYF. In nucleotides, the CDR3 is TGTGCCTGGGCTAGCACAGATACGCAGTATTTT.